This TCR beta chain was identified during a study of Ad26.COV2.S vaccination and SARS-CoV-2 variants. Overall study context: The authors gave Ad26.COV2.S intramuscularly, either once or twice 56 days apart.

The assay was immunoSEQ multiplex PCR, and TCRdb's table has in-frame clones only and misses some. The sample lists 200,000 to 300,000 clones; 88% were seen once. Study conclusions and caveats: Non-spike TCR breadth did not differ much between vaccine and placebo recipients. Analyses of TCR breadth and depth may have underestimated total T cell responses.

About this clone itself: The antigen is unknown.

The treatment here: about 20 received Ad26.COV2.S at low or high dose, single or two shots; about five received placebo; per-sample allocation not given. After the first vaccine or placebo injection, samples were drawn on day 63. The individual, an adult aged 18-55 years, was a donor in Boston. Sequenced material: peripheral blood, taken in a trial of Ad26.COV2.S vaccine versus placebo. This receptor was taken from a person between 18 and 65 years old who received the Ad26.COV2.S COVID-19 vaccine or a placebo.

CDR3 in DNA: TGTGCCAGTGCTCGGGGTAGCGGGGGGGTGCGGGCCTACAATGAGCAGTTCTTC. This codes for CASARGSGGVRAYNEQFF. The rearrangement links TRBV19 to TRBJ2-1; 11 bases align to TRBD2. Per germline, CDR1 LNHDA and CDR2 SQIVND (reference sequence). This CDR3 region has 18 residues. The V and J ends lost 8 bases and 2 bases, in that order; junction bases with no gene match: 14.